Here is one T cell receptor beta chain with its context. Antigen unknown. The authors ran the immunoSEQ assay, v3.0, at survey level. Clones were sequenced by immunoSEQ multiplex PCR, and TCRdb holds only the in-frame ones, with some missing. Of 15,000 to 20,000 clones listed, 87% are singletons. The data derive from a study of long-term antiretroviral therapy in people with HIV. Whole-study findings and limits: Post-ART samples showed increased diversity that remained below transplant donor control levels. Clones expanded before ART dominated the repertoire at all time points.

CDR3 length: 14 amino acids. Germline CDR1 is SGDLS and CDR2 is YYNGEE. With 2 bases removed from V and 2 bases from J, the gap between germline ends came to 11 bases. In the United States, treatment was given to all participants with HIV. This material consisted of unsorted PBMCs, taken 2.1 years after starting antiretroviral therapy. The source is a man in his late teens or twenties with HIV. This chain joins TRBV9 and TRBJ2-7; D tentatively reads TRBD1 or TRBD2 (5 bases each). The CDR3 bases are TGTGCCAGCAGCGTGGGGGTAGAACCCTACGAGCAGTACTTC. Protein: CASSVGVEPYEQYF.